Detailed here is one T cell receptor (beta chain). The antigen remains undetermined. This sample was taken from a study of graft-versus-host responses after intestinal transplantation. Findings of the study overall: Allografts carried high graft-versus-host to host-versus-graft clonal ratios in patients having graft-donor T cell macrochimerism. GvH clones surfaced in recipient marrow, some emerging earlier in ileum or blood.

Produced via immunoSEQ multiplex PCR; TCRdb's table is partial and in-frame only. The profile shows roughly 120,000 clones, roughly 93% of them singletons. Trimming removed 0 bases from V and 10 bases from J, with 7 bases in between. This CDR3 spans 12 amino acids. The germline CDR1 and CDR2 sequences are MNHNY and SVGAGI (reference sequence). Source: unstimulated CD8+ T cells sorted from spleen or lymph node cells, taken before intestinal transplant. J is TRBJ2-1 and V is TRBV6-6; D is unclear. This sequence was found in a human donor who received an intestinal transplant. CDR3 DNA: TGTGCCAGCAGTTACTCGAGTTGGGAGCAGTTCTTC. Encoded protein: CASSYSSWEQFF.